These 17 T cell receptor beta chains share one sample of origin, sequenced in a study of blood T cell repertoires in COVID-19. TCRdb's table, derived via immunoSEQ multiplex PCR, lists solely in-frame clones and lacks some. The table lists approximately 230,000 clones, under 90% of them singletons. The source material was peripheral blood. The receptor set was obtained from a young man with active or convalescent COVID-19.

This clone was found once. Here the CDR3 DNA reads TGTGCCAGCAGGCAGGGCAGCGGGGGGGATTACGAGACCCAGTACTTC. Its translation is CASRQGSGGDYETQYF. The chain has TRBV2 and TRBJ2-5; 10 bases line up with TRBD2. The CDR3 covers 16 residues. The germline CDR1 and CDR2 sequences are SNHLY and FYNNEI. V lost 6 bases, J lost 5 bases, and 12 bases stayed unmatched.

The CDR3 reads CASSIPSSYNEQFF. CDR3 sequence (DNA): TGTGCCAGTAGTATCCCCAGCTCCTACAATGAGCAGTTCTTC. The rearrangement uses TRBV19 and TRBJ2-1; D ambiguous. The germline V and J ends were trimmed by 3 bases and 0 bases, with 6 bases remaining between them. The germline V gene encodes CDR1 LNHDA and CDR2 SQIVND (reference sequence). There are 14 residues in the CDR3.

The rearrangement links TRBV30 to TRBJ2-7; D perhaps matches TRBD2 (5 bases). The CDR3 consists of 12 residues. Germline loops: CDR1 GTSNPN, CDR2 SVGIG (reference sequence). V lost 1 base, J lost 5 bases, and 9 bases lay in between. CDR3 nucleotides: TGTGCCTGGAGTGGGTCGGGGAACGAGCAGTACTTC. Translating gives CAWSGSGNEQYF.

The chain carries TRBV5-1 and TRBJ2-1; D possibly corresponds to TRBD2 (6 bases). The CDR3 is 15 residues long. Deletions cut 4 bases from V and 4 bases from J, with 15 bases between. CDR1 and CDR2 (germline): SGHRS, YFSETQ. The CDR3 is CASSLEAGTYNEQFF. The CDR3 DNA follows: TGCGCCAGCAGCCTAGAAGCAGGGACTTACAATGAGCAGTTCTTC.

This clone was picked up one time. This chain uses TRBV5-1 with TRBJ2-7, with D perhaps matching TRBD1 (5 bases). The CDR3 spans 14 residues. Trimming pared 4 bases from V and 6 bases from J, leaving 17 bases between. Germline lookup yields CDR1 SGHRS and CDR2 YFSETQ. The CDR3 spells CASSPQGVSGEQYF. The CDR3 DNA follows: TGCGCCAGCAGCCCCCAAGGGGTTTCGGGCGAGCAGTACTTC.

The chain is built from TRBV19 and TRBJ2-1; D is uncertain. The CDR3 is made up of 11 amino acids. V dropped 4 bases and J dropped 10 bases, with 8 bases sitting between them. Germline CDR1 reads LNHDA; CDR2 reads SQIVND (reference sequence). CDR3 sequence reads: CASSNVYEQFF. CDR3 nucleotides: TGTGCCAGTAGTAATGTCTACGAGCAGTTCTTC. The complete variable domain, with remaining parts taken from reference TRBV19 and TRBJ2-1, reads DGGITQSPKYLFRKEGQNVTLSCEQNLNHDAMYWYRQDPGQGLRLIYYSQIVNDFQKGDIAEGYSVSREKKESFPLTVTSAQKNPTAFYLCASSNVYEQFFGPGTRLTVL.

The J gene is TRBJ2-5, the V gene TRBV7-7; TRBD1 matches at 7 bases. Germline V gives CDR1 SSHAT, CDR2 FNYEAQ (reference sequence). The CDR3 totals 15 residues. Unmatched junction bases numbered 3, after V lost 0 bases and J lost 2 bases. The CDR3: CASSLAWGQQETQYF. The CDR3 DNA is TGTGCCAGCAGCTTAGCTTGGGGACAGCAAGAGACCCAGTACTTC.

This clone is a singleton in its sample. The chain joins TRBV5-5 to TRBJ1-5, with D possibly TRBD1 on 6 matching bases. The germline CDR1 and CDR2 sequences are SGHKS and YYEKEE (reference sequence). The CDR3 runs 14 residues. The V and J ends lost 4 bases and 2 bases respectively, with 10 bases between them. For the CDR3, the DNA is TGTGCCAGCAGCCAAAACAGGGGCAATCAGCCCCAGCATTTT. It yields the protein CASSQNRGNQPQHF.

The V gene is TRBV19, the J gene TRBJ2-2, with D maybe TRBD2 (6 bases). CDR1 is LNHDA, CDR2 SQIVND, per germline (reference sequence). The V end lost 7 bases, the J end lost 5 bases, and 17 bases lay between the germline ends. This CDR3 has 15 amino acids. The CDR3 reads CASKGKGRGTGELFF. DNA of the CDR3: TGTGCCAGTAAGGGAAAAGGGCGGGGTACCGGGGAGCTGTTTTTT.

This rearrangement joins TRBV28 to TRBJ1-1; a weak D match, TRBD1 (5 bases). The CDR3 has 16 amino acids. The V gene lost 4 bases and the J gene lost 3 bases, with 18 bases spanning the gap. From germline, CDR1 is MDHEN and CDR2 SYDVKM. The DNA for the CDR3 is TGTGCCAGCAGTTCCACCCCGGGGGGGGAGCACACTGAAGCTTTCTTT. It encodes CASSSTPGGEHTEAFF.

This clone was counted a few times. The genes are TRBV28 and TRBJ1-4, with D tentatively TRBD1 (5 bases). Germline CDR1 reads MDHEN; CDR2 reads SYDVKM. Trimming stripped 4 bases from V and 0 bases from J, with 9 bases between. The length of the CDR3 is 15 residues. CDR3 nucleotides: TGTGCCAGCAGTTACGGGGGATCAACTAATGAAAAACTGTTTTTT. It encodes CASSYGGSTNEKLFF. The complete variable domain, with remaining parts taken from reference TRBV28 and TRBJ1-4, reads DVKVTQSSRYLVKRTGEKVFLECVQDMDHENMFWYRQDPGLGLRLIYFSYDVKMKEKGDIPEGYSVSREKKERFSLILESASTNQTSMYLCASSYGGSTNEKLFFGSGTQLSVL.

V and J are TRBV29-1 and TRBJ1-4, with 8 bases that match TRBD1. Germline-derived CDR1 and CDR2 are SQVTM and ANQGSEA. Trimming removed 5 bases from V and 2 bases from J; junction bases left unmatched: 7. The CDR3 covers 15 residues. The CDR3 bases are TGCAGCGTTTTGGACAGGGATCGGACTAATGAAAAACTGTTTTTT. As protein: CSVLDRDRTNEKLFF.

The chain has TRBV10-1 and TRBJ1-1; D not certain. CDR3 length: 13 amino acids. V was clipped by 6 bases and J by 2 bases, with 10 bases between them. Germline V gene sequence: CDR1 WNHNN, CDR2 SYGVQD (reference sequence). The CDR3 DNA follows: TGCGCCAGCAGGAAGAACAGTAACACTGAAGCTTTCTTT. It yields the protein CASRKNSNTEAFF.

A few counts support this clone. The chain uses TRBV3-1 (or the pseudogene TRBV3-2) and TRBJ1-1; D gene ambiguous. The germline CDR1 and CDR2 sequences are LGHDT and YNNKEL (reference sequence). V was trimmed by 0 bases and J by 6 bases, leaving 11 bases between them. CDR3 size: 14 residues. CDR3 loop: CASSQDQSSAEAFF. The CDR3 region has the DNA TGTGCCAGCAGCCAAGATCAGTCTTCCGCTGAAGCTTTCTTT.

The gene calls are TRBV5-1 and TRBJ2-2, with TRBD2 matching over 9 bases. The V and J ends lost 1 base and 5 bases, in that order; junction bases with no gene match: 3. The CDR3 consists of 15 residues. CDR1 SGHRS and CDR2 YFSETQ come from the germline V gene. DNA of the CDR3: TGCGCCAGCAGCTTGCGGCTAGCGGGGACCGGGGAGCTGTTTTTT. Amino acid sequence: CASSLRLAGTGELFF.

This clone was seen more than once but under ten times. This chain links TRBV6-2 or TRBV6-3 with TRBJ2-2, with D perhaps matching TRBD1 (6 bases). Trimming removed 2 bases at V and 2 bases at J, with 15 bases between. Germline CDR1 MNHEY, CDR2 SVGEGT. The CDR3 sequence is 17 residues long. The CDR3 region is CASSYPPRGHNTGELFF. The CDR3 bases are TGTGCCAGCAGTTACCCCCCCAGGGGCCATAACACCGGGGAGCTGTTTTTT.

The V and J genes are TRBV3-1 (or the pseudogene TRBV3-2) and TRBJ1-1, with a weak D call TRBD1 (6 bases). There are 13 residues in the CDR3. V shed 0 bases and J shed 11 bases, with 13 bases lying between them. Per the germline V gene, CDR1 is LGHDT and CDR2 is YNNKEL (reference sequence). CDR3 in amino acids: CASSQDSARGAFF. CDR3 DNA: TGTGCCAGCAGCCAAGATAGCGCGAGGGGGGCTTTCTTT.